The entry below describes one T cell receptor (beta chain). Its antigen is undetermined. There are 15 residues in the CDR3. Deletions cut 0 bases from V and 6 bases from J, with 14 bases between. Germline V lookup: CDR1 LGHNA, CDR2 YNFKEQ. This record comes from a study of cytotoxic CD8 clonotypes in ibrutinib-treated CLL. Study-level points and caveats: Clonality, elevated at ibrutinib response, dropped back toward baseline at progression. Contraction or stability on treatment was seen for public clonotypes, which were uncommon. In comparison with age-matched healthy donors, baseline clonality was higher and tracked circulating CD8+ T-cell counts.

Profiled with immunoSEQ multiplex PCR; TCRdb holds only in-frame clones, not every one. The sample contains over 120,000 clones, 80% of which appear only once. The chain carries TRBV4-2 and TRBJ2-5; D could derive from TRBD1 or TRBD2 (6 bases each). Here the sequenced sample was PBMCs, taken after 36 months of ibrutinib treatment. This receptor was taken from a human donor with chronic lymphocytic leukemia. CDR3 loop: CASSQDFPGAQTQYF. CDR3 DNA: TGTGCCAGCAGCCAAGATTTCCCGGGGGCCCAGACCCAGTACTTC.